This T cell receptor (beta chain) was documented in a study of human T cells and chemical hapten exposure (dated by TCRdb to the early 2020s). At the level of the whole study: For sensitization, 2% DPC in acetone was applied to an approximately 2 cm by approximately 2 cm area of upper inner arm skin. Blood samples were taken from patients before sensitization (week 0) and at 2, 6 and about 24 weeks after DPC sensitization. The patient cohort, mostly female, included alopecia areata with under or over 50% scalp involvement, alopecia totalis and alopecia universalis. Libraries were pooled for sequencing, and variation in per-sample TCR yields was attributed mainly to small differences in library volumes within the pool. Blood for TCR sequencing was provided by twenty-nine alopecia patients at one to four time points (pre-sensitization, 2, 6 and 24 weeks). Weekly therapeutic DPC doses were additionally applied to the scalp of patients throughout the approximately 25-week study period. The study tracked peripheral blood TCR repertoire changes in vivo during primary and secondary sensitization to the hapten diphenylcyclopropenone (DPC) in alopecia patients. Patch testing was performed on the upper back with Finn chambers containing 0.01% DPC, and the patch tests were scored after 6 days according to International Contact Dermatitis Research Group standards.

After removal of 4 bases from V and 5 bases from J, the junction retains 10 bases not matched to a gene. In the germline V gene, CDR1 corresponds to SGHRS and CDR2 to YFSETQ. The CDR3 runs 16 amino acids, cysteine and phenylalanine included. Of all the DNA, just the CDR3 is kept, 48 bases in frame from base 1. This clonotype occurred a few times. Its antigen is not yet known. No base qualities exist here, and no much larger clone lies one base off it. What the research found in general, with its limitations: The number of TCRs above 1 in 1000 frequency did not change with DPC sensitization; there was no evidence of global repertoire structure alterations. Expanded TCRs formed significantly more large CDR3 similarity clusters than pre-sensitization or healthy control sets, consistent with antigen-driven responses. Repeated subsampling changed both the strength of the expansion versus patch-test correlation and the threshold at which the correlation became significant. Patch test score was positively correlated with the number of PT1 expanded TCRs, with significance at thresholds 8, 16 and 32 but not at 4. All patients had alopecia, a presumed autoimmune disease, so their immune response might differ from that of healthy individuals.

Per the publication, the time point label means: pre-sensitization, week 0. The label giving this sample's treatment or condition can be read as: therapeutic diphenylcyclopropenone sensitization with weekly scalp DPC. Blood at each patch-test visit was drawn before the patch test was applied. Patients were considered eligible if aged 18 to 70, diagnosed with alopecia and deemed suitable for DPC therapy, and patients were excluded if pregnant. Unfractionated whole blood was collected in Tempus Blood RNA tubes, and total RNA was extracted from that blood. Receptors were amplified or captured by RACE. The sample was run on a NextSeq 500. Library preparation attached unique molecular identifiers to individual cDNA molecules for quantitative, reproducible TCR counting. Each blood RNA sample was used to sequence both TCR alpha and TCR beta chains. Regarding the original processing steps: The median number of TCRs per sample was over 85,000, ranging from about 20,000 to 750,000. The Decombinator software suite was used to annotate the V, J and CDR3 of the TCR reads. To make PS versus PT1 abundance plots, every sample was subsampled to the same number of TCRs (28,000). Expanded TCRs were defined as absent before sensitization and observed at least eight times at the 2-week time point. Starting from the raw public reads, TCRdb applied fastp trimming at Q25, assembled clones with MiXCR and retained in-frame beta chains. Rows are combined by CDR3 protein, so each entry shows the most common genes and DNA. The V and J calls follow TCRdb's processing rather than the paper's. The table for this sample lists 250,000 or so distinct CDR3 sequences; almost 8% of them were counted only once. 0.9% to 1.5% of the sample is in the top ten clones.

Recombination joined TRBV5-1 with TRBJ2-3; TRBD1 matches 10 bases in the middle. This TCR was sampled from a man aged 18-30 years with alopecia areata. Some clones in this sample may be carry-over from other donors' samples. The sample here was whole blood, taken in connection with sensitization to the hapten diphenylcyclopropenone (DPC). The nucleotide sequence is TGCGCCAGCAGCGCGACCGGGACAGGGGCCCGAGATACGCAGTATTTT. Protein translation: CASSATGTGARDTQYF.